The clone carrying this TCR beta chain appeared many times. Its antigen is not identified. Per the germline V gene, CDR1 is SGHRS and CDR2 is YFSETQ. This CDR3 is 13 amino acids long. The V gene lost 4 bases and the J gene lost 4 bases, with 10 bases spanning the gap. This sample stems from a study of CD8 T cells in ankylosing spondylitis. Study findings and constraints: Within matched ankylosing spondylitis synovial fluid, disease-linked clones were reportedly significantly enriched.

For TCR beta, libraries came from quantitative 5'-RACE with molecular barcodes. A single record per CDR3 protein comes from TCRdb applying MiXCR to the 5' RACE reads. The table records 130,000 to 150,000 distinct CDR3 sequences, 7% to 10% of them present only once. The chain combines TRBV5-1 with TRBJ2-3; perhaps TRBD2 as D (6 bases). Sequenced: synovial fluid, either unsorted or a sorted T cell fraction (not recorded which). The source is a male donor with ankylosing spondylitis. CDR3 residues: CASSAGPADTQYF. CDR3 bases: TGCGCCAGCAGCGCGGGACCCGCAGATACGCAGTATTTT.